The 17 T cell receptor beta chains below were found in one sample sequenced in a study of CD4 T cells in relation to SARS-CoV-2 and coronaviruses. Unexposed donor CD4+ T cells date from 2011-2018, before the COVID-19 pandemic. Generated by immunoSEQ multiplex PCR, the TCRdb table keeps only in-frame clones and is missing some. This sample carries under 65,000 clones, 86% of them seen once, and the ten largest clones take roughly 1.4%. Sequencing was performed on memory CD4+ T cells from PBMCs. The receptor source for this set is a human donor in good health.

J is TRBJ2-6 and V is TRBV27; the match to TRBD1 covers 7 bases. Trimming at V came to 4 bases and at J to 1 base, leaving 7 bases not matched to a gene. Germline V CDR1 and CDR2: MNHEY, SMNVEV (reference sequence). The CDR3 runs to 17 residues. The CDR3 nucleotides are TGTGCCAGCAGTTCATTGGACAGGAGTTCTGGGGCCAACGTCCTGACTTTC. This encodes CASSSLDRSSGANVLTF.

V and J are TRBV6-5 and TRBJ1-1, with TRBD1 matching over 7 bases. This CDR3 has 14 amino acids. Germline loops: CDR1 MNHEY, CDR2 SVGAGI. The V and J ends lost 5 bases and 4 bases, in that order; junction bases with no gene match: 7. The CDR3 sequence is CASSTHRGRTEAFF. The DNA for the CDR3 is TGTGCCAGCAGTACCCACAGGGGACGCACTGAAGCTTTCTTT.

This clone was seen a single time. J is TRBJ1-3 and V is TRBV7-9; no clear D gene. The germline V and J ends were trimmed by 1 base and 3 bases, with 7 bases remaining between them. The CDR3 length is 14 residues. Germline V lookup: CDR1 SEHNR, CDR2 FQNEAQ (reference sequence). CDR3 amino acids: CASSLVGIGNTIYF. In nucleotides, the CDR3 is TGTGCCAGCAGCTTAGTAGGTATTGGAAACACCATATATTTT.

V gene TRBV4-1 combines with J gene TRBJ2-1; maybe TRBD2 (6 bases). Trimming left V 1 base short and J 7 bases short, with 11 bases between. Germline CDR1 MGHRA, CDR2 YSYEKL. The CDR3 runs 14 residues. The CDR3 DNA reads TGCGCCAGCAGCCAAGGGTTACGGGGGAATGAGCAGTTCTTC. Translation: CASSQGLRGNEQFF.

The gene calls are TRBV28 and TRBJ1-2; D possibly corresponds to TRBD1 (5 bases). V lost 4 bases and J 6 bases, leaving 18 bases between the germline ends. The CDR3 length is 15 residues. Germline assignment: CDR1 MDHEN and CDR2 SYDVKM. The CDR3 loop is CASSSYPWRGHGYTF. The CDR3 coding sequence is TGTGCCAGCAGTTCCTACCCGTGGAGGGGCCATGGCTACACCTTC.

The V call is TRBV7-3, the J call TRBJ2-1; D ambiguous. V shed 5 bases and J shed 2 bases, with 13 bases lying between them. The length of the CDR3 is 15 residues. The germline V gene encodes CDR1 SGHTA and CDR2 FQGTGA. The CDR3 region has the DNA TGTGCCAGCAGCCGAGACCCGCAGCCCTACAATGAGCAGTTCTTC. This translates into CASSRDPQPYNEQFF.

This rearrangement joins TRBV7-2 to TRBJ2-7; D is perhaps TRBD2 (6 bases). The CDR3 is 14 amino acids. Germline values: CDR1 SGHTA, CDR2 FQGNSA. V was trimmed by 2 bases and J by 4 bases, leaving 12 bases between them. The CDR3 coding sequence is TGTGCCAGCAGCTTACCGGGAGTGGTTTACGAGCAGTACTTC. It translates to CASSLPGVVYEQYF.

The chain uses TRBV18 and TRBJ2-1; possibly TRBD2 for D (5 bases). Germline loops: CDR1 KGHSH, CDR2 LQKENI. V lost 4 bases and J 7 bases, leaving 14 bases between the germline ends. The CDR3 totals 14 residues. The CDR3 region has the DNA TGTGCCAGCTCACAAGACTACAGAACTAATGAGCAGTTCTTC. It codes for CASSQDYRTNEQFF.

V is TRBV5-4 and J is TRBJ1-1; TRBD1 is a possible D gene (5 bases). V lost 2 bases and J lost 4, with 9 bases in between. Germline CDR1 reads SGHNT; CDR2 reads YYREEE (reference sequence). This CDR3 comprises 13 residues. This chain's CDR3 is CASSLRGTTEAFF. CDR3 nucleotides: TGTGCCAGCAGCTTAAGGGGTACCACTGAAGCTTTCTTT.

The chain links TRBV5-1 to TRBJ2-2; a weak D match, TRBD1 (5 bases). Trimming shortened V by 5 bases and J by 5 bases, and 10 bases separated the two germline ends. The CDR3 contains 13 residues. Germline-derived CDR1 and CDR2 are SGHRS and YFSETQ. The CDR3 loop reads CASRNRKTGELFF. Written as DNA, the CDR3 is TGCGCCAGCAGGAACAGGAAGACCGGGGAGCTGTTTTTT.

The chain recombines TRBV28 with TRBJ2-5, with 7 bases that match TRBD1. This CDR3 region has 15 residues. Losses at the gene ends were 6 bases for V and 3 bases for J; bases not matched to a gene: 10. Germline CDR1 reads MDHEN; CDR2 reads SYDVKM. The CDR3 here is CASRPEPRGKETQYF. CDR3 DNA sequence: TGTGCCAGCAGGCCGGAACCCAGGGGGAAAGAGACCCAGTACTTC.

This chain links TRBV5-5 with TRBJ1-5, with D possibly being TRBD1 (6 bases). Germline CDR1 SGHKS, CDR2 YYEKEE (reference sequence). With 0 bases removed from V and 5 bases from J, the gap between germline ends came to 12 bases. This CDR3 region has 15 residues. CDR3 sequence: CASSLGDTSYQPQHF. The CDR3 bases are TGTGCCAGCAGCTTGGGGGACACCAGCTATCAGCCCCAGCATTTT.

The chain employs TRBV5-1 and TRBJ2-1; 11 bases match TRBD2. J lost 4 bases, V lost 4 bases, and 7 bases had no gene match. The CDR3 covers 16 residues. CDR1 is SGHRS and CDR2 is YFSETQ in the germline V gene. The CDR3 DNA follows: TGCGCCAGCAGCCAGTACGGGACTAGCGGATACAATGAGCAGTTCTTC. Translating it yields CASSQYGTSGYNEQFF.

The V gene is TRBV9, the J gene TRBJ2-7; 7 nucleotides agree with TRBD2. Germline V CDR1 and CDR2: SGDLS, YYNGEE. The CDR3 has 19 residues. The V gene end was trimmed by 1 base and the J gene end by 6 bases; junction bases not matched to a gene: 22. CDR3 in amino acids: CASSVTLPGGKSGPVEQYF. CDR3 nucleotides: TGTGCCAGCAGCGTAACCCTCCCCGGGGGGAAAAGCGGGCCTGTCGAGCAGTACTTC.

The chain links TRBV7-6 to TRBJ2-5, with D perhaps assigned TRBD1 or TRBD2 (5 bases each). The CDR3 is made up of 14 amino acids. Germline assignment: CDR1 SGHVS and CDR2 FNYEAQ. V was clipped by 4 bases and J by 5 bases, with 14 bases between them. The DNA of the CDR3 is TGTGCCAGCAGCTACGGGACGCTAGTGGAGACCCAGTACTTC. Amino acid sequence: CASSYGTLVETQYF. The full variable domain, its missing parts supplied by reference TRBV7-6 and TRBJ2-5, is GAGVSQSPRYKVTKRGQDVALRCDPISGHVSLYWYRQALGQGPEFLTYFNYEAQQDKSGLPNDRFSAERPEGSISTLTIQRTEQRDSAMYRCASSYGTLVETQYFGPGTRLLVL.

V gene TRBV12-3 or TRBV12-4 combines with J gene TRBJ2-5; D possibly corresponds to TRBD2 (6 bases). The V gene lost 1 base and the J gene lost 5 bases, with 8 bases spanning the gap. The CDR3 covers 13 residues. The CDR3 nucleotides read TGTGCCAGCAGTTTAGGGGAGGTGGAGACCCAGTACTTC. This sequence encodes CASSLGEVETQYF.

The chain is built from TRBV10-1 and TRBJ2-3; D gene unclear. This CDR3 contains 12 residues. V dropped 4 bases and J dropped 6 bases, with 8 bases sitting between them. Germline V gene sequence: CDR1 WNHNN, CDR2 SYGVQD (reference sequence). This CDR3 is CASSGVWDTQYF. The CDR3 nucleotides read TGCGCCAGCAGTGGTGTATGGGATACGCAGTATTTT.